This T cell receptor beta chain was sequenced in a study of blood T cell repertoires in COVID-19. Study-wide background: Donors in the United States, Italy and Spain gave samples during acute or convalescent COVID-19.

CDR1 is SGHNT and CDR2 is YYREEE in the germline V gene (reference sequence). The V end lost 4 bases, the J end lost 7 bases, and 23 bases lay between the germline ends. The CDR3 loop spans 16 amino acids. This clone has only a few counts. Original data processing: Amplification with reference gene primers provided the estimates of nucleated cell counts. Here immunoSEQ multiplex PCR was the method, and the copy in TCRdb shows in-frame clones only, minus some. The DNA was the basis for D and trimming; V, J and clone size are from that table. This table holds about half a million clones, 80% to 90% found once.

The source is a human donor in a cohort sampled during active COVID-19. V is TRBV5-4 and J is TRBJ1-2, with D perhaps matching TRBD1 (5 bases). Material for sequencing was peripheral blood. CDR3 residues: CASSPSSGFPTIGYTF. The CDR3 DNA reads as TGTGCCAGCAGCCCAAGCTCAGGGTTCCCTACTATTGGCTACACCTTC. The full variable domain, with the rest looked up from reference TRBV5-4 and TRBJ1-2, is ETGVTQSPTHLIKTRGQQVTLRCSSQSGHNTVSWYQQALGQGPQFIFQYYREEENGRGNFPPRFSGLQFPNYSSELNVNALELDDSALYLCASSPSSGFPTIGYTFGSGTRLTVV.